The present T cell receptor (beta chain) was sequenced within a study of T cell repertoires and HLA-DP antigens. Study-wide background: Alloreactive CD4+ T cells targeted HLA-DP on transduced HeLa.

CDR3 size: 19 residues. Trimming took off 7 bases at V and 0 bases at J, with 25 bases between the two ends. The germline gives CDR1 LGHNT, CDR2 FRNRAP. After about 16 days' expansion, CD4+ cells were restimulated 20 to 30 h with HeLa expressing allogeneic DPB1. Stimulation used HeLa cells expressing transduced HLA-DPA1/DPB1, HLA-DM, invariant chain and CD80. Method: immunoSEQ multiplex PCR; TCRdb's copy keeps in-frame clones and lacks some. The sample shows under 2,500 clones, approximately 80% of them seen only once. The sample taken for sequencing was CD137- CD4+ T cells from cultured PBMCs. This TCR derives from a woman younger than 35 in good health and CMV-seronegative. The chain links TRBV12-5 to TRBJ1-5; D ambiguous. CDR3 region: CASVRELRGPNHSNQPQHF. As DNA, the CDR3 is TGTGCTAGTGTCCGGGAGTTAAGAGGCCCAAATCATAGCAATCAGCCCCAGCATTTT.